This is a list of T cell receptor beta chains from one sample in a study of blood T cell repertoires in COVID-19. Assay: immunoSEQ multiplex PCR; the TCRdb copy retains only in-frame clones and omits some. The sample holds approximately 300,000 clones, around 86% seen once. Sample: PBMCs or T cells enriched from blood (not recorded which). The receptors were gathered from a woman aged 18 to 35 who had recovered from COVID-19. Each CDR3 is given with its conserved first and last residue. D genes are given only for firm matches. Expanded clones get a size class; other rows say once, few or many, or leave the size out.

size: once; D: -; J: TRBJ2-2; V: TRBV7-2; CDR3: CASTGSTTGELFF; DNA: TGTGCCAGCACTGGTAGTACCACCGGGGAGCTGTTTTTT
size: -; D: -; J: TRBJ1-1; V: TRBV3-1/TRBV3-2; CDR3: CASSQEQAEGRVKNTEAFF; DNA: TGTGCCAGCAGCCAAGAGCAAGCGGAGGGACGCGTGAAAAACACTGAAGCTTTCTTT
size: -; D: -; J: TRBJ2-7; V: TRBV28; CDR3: CASSAWGEVHRSSYEQYF; DNA: TGTGCCAGCAGTGCCTGGGGGGAGGTACATAGAAGCTCCTACGAGCAGTACTTC
size: -; D: -; J: TRBJ1-2; V: TRBV28; CDR3: CASSSDSYGYTF; DNA: TGTGCCAGCAGTTCGGACAGTTATGGCTACACCTTC
size: -; D: -; J: TRBJ1-6; V: TRBV9; CDR3: CASSAGQPENSPLHF; DNA: TGTGCCAGCAGCGCCGGACAACCTGAGAATTCACCCCTCCACTTT
size: -; D: -; J: TRBJ1-3; V: TRBV13; CDR3: CASRVIGEAGNTIYF; DNA: TGTGCCAGCAGGGTCATTGGAGAAGCTGGAAACACCATATATTTT
size: once; D: TRBD2; J: TRBJ2-2; V: TRBV19; CDR3: CASSIGASGTYTGELFF; DNA: TGTGCCAGTAGTATCGGTGCTAGCGGGACCTACACCGGGGAGCTGTTTTTT
size: -; D: -; J: TRBJ1-2; V: TRBV20-1; CDR3: CSASSGEGRGYTF; DNA: TGCAGTGCTAGTTCAGGGGAAGGTCGCGGCTACACCTTC
size: -; D: TRBD1; J: TRBJ1-2; V: TRBV29-1; CDR3: CSVEDLPPGQPYYGYTF; DNA: TGCAGCGTTGAAGATCTCCCGCCGGGACAGCCCTACTATGGCTACACCTTC
size: -; D: TRBD1; J: TRBJ2-7; V: TRBV4-1; CDR3: CASSQGRDSGYEQYF; DNA: TGCGCCAGCAGCCAAGGTCGGGACAGTGGGTACGAGCAGTACTTC
size: once; D: TRBD1; J: TRBJ2-7; V: TRBV4-1; CDR3: CASSQERGLSYEQYF; DNA: TGCGCCAGCAGCCAAGAGAGGGGGCTCTCCTACGAGCAGTACTTC